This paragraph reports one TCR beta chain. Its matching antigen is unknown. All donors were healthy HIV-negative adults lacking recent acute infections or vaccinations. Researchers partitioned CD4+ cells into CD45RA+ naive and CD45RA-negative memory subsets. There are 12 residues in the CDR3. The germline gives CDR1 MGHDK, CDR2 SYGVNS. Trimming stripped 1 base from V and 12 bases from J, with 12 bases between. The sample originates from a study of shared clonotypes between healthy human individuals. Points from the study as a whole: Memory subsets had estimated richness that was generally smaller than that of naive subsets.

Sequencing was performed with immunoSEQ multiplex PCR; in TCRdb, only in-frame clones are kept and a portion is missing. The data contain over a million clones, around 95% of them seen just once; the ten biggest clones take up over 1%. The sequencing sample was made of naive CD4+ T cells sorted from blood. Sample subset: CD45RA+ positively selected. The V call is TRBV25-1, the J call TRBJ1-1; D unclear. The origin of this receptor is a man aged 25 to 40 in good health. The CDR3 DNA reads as TGTGCCAGCAGTGAATTTGAGACATTACCTTTCTTT. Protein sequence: CASSEFETLPFF.